The TCR beta chain under discussion was sequenced for a study of CD4 T cells in relation to SARS-CoV-2 and coronaviruses. Germline assignment: CDR1 MGHRA and CDR2 YSYEKL. The CDR3 has 17 residues. The trim removed 2 bases at V and 2 bases at J, leaving 9 bases unmatched. Some clones are missing from TCRdb's copy, which holds only in-frame ones; the method was immunoSEQ multiplex PCR. Of some 46,000 clones detected, approximately 80% appear once; the ten largest clones hold 1.4% to 1.5%. In the case of this clone: Its target is not known.

The receptor was isolated from an adult with COVID-19. V is TRBV4-1 and J is TRBJ2-3, with 8 bases aligning to TRBD2. The sample taken for sequencing was naive CD4+ T cells from PBMCs, cultured in vitro. The subset here: naive CD4+ T cells isolated by negative enrichment. CDR3 coding DNA: TGCGCCAGCAGCCAAACGCGGCTAGCGGGCAACACAGATACGCAGTATTTT. This gives the protein CASSQTRLAGNTDTQYF.